Reported below is one TCR beta chain. The data derive from a study of blood T cell repertoires in COVID-19. Clones were read by immunoSEQ multiplex PCR, and TCRdb kept only the in-frame ones, dropping some. The sample consists of around 150,000 clones, over 85% of them appearing once. Germline CDR1 and CDR2: SNHLY and FYNNEI. Deletions cut 2 bases from V and 6 bases from J, with 24 bases between. CDR3 length: 18 amino acids. The specimen sequenced was peripheral blood. The sequence was collected from a man aged 55 to 69 with active or convalescent COVID-19. The chain joins TRBV2 to TRBJ2-3; no clear D. The CDR3 protein is CASSELADPPSYLDTQYF. DNA of the CDR3: TGTGCCAGCAGTGAACTGGCTGACCCTCCTAGTTATCTTGATACGCAGTATTTT.